The clone carrying this T cell receptor beta chain was seen more than once but under ten times. Its antigen is not known. TCRdb reanalysed the reads using MiXCR and keeps one entry per CDR3 protein. The sample carries roughly 80,000 distinct CDR3 sequences, 35% to 45% recorded once. V lost 1 base to trimming and J lost 2 bases, with 10 bases between them. This CDR3 is built from 15 residues. CDR1 is SGHVS and CDR2 is FNYEAQ in the germline V gene. The record originates from a study of T cell repertoires in cytomegalovirus infection. General study findings and limits: CMV-specific TCR beta clonotypes restricted by HLA-C were the ones dominating the ex vivo response.

The chain carries TRBV7-6 and TRBJ2-3; D is ambiguous. Source: CD8+ T cells from cultured PBMCs, taken from culture after CMV antigen stimulation. This clonotype originated in a human donor in good health (CMV status not recorded). Some clones in this sample may be carry-over from other donors' samples. The CDR3 bases are TGTGCCAGCAGCTTAGGGACGGCAAACACAGATACGCAGTATTTT. Protein sequence: CASSLGTANTDTQYF.